This T cell receptor (beta chain) was retrieved from a study of cytomegalovirus exposure and HLA in healthy donors. General observations from the study: TCR clusters originating in the first cohort tended to co-occur in the 100 to 150 validation repertoires, according to a later analysis. Some TCR beta chains (164 of them) were listed as cytomegalovirus-associated.

The repertoire was sequenced with immunoSEQ multiplex PCR; TCRdb's copy has only in-frame clones and lacks some. The sample has some 260,000 clones, roughly nine tenths seen once. In its sample, this clone was seen a few times. Its specificity is unknown. The CDR3 spans 15 residues. V lost 3 bases, J lost 5 bases, and 8 bases stayed unmatched. The V gene's germline CDR1 is SGHAT and CDR2 FQNNGV. The sequenced sample was PBMCs. The sequence was obtained from a man younger than 30 in good health and CMV-seropositive. The rearrangement joins TRBV11-2 to TRBJ2-7, with 9 bases aligning to TRBD1. CDR3 sequence (DNA): TGTGCCAGCAGCTTGAACCGGGACAGGGCCAACGAGCAGTACTTC. Protein product: CASSLNRDRANEQYF.